One and the same sample provided the 26 T cell receptor beta chains below, sequenced in a study of neoadjuvant anti-PD-1 for oral cavity cancer. Time point indicated: after neoadjuvant nivolumab, at surgical resection. Generated by immunoSEQ multiplex PCR, the TCRdb table keeps only in-frame clones and is missing some. The sample shows about 42,000 clones, approximately 80% of them seen only once. The sequenced sample was PBMCs, obtained after nivolumab (anti-PD-1) treatment. All receptors derive from a person aged 40-85 years with oral cavity squamous cell carcinoma.

The CDR3 DNA sequence: TGTGCCAGCAGCGCCCCCCTAGGGGAAGGTGAAGCTTTCTTT. As protein: CASSAPLGEGEAFF. The rearrangement uses TRBV7-9 and TRBJ1-1; TRBD1 is a possible D gene (5 bases). Per the germline V gene, CDR1 is SEHNR and CDR2 is FQNEAQ (reference sequence). The CDR3 has 14 residues. V lost 5 bases and J 7 bases, leaving 17 bases between the germline ends. Looking up the rest from reference TRBV7-9 and TRBJ1-1 gives the full variable domain: DTGVSQNPRHKITKRGQNVTFRCDPISEHNRLYWYRQTLGQGPEFLTYFQNEAQLEKSRLLSDRFSAERPKGSFSTLEIQRTEQGDSAMYLCASSAPLGEGEAFFGQGTRLTVV.

The V call is TRBV5-1, the J call TRBJ2-3, with 8 bases aligning to TRBD2. Germline values: CDR1 SGHRS, CDR2 YFSETQ. Unmatched junction bases numbered 14, after V lost 4 bases and J lost 4 bases. The CDR3 totals 17 residues. The CDR3 here is CASSPRAGTRSADTQYF. In DNA, the CDR3 is TGCGCCAGCAGCCCCCGAGCCGGGACTAGAAGTGCAGATACGCAGTATTTT.

The chain combines TRBV6-6 with TRBJ1-5; D remains unclear. The germline gives CDR1 MNHNY, CDR2 SVGAGI (reference sequence). V was shortened by 5 bases and J by 3 bases, with 11 bases between the two germline ends. The CDR3 totals 14 residues. This CDR3 is CASSLKAANQPQHF. As DNA, the CDR3 is TGTGCCAGCAGTCTTAAGGCAGCCAATCAGCCCCAGCATTTT.

The rearrangement links TRBV5-4 to TRBJ2-1; 8 bases line up with TRBD2. Trimming took 4 bases from V and 6 from J; bases not matched to a gene: 3. The germline V gene encodes CDR1 SGHNT and CDR2 YYREEE (reference sequence). This CDR3 region has 13 residues. The DNA of the CDR3 is TGTGCCAGCAGCCGGACTAGCCTCAATGAGCAGTTCTTC. It specifies CASSRTSLNEQFF.

The chain has TRBV4-2 and TRBJ2-3; 12 bases map to TRBD2. The CDR3 runs 18 residues. From germline, CDR1 is LGHNA and CDR2 YNFKEQ. J lost 6 bases, V lost 1 base, and 11 bases had no gene match. The CDR3 nucleotides are TGTGCCAGCAGCCAAGGAACTAGCGGGGGGCGTTCTTATGATACGCAGTATTTT. Its protein is CASSQGTSGGRSYDTQYF.

This chain connects TRBV5-1 to TRBJ1-1; D possibly corresponds to TRBD1 (6 bases). Trimming shortened V by 0 bases and J by 5 bases, and 17 bases separated the two germline ends. The length of the CDR3 is 16 residues. Germline V gene sequence: CDR1 SGHRS, CDR2 YFSETQ. As DNA, the CDR3 is TGCGCCAGCAGCTTGGAGTATGGGGGGCCTCGGACTGAAGCTTTCTTT. It translates to CASSLEYGGPRTEAFF.

This chain uses TRBV5-6 with TRBJ1-1, with D uncertain. The CDR3 runs 12 residues. Trimming removed 1 base from V and 7 bases from J, with 8 bases in between. Per germline, CDR1 SGHDT and CDR2 YYEEEE. The CDR3 nucleotides read TGTGCCAGCAGCTTGAGGCGGGGTGAAGCTTTCTTT. Translated: CASSLRRGEAFF.

In DNA form, the CDR3 reads TGCGCCAGCAGAGCGGGGGAGTCCTACAATGAGCAGTTCTTC. The encoded protein is CASRAGESYNEQFF. The chain recombines TRBV5-1 with TRBJ2-1; 8 bases agree with TRBD2. With 5 bases clipped from V and 1 base from J, the junction kept 2 bases outside the gene matches. Germline V CDR1 and CDR2: SGHRS, YFSETQ. The CDR3 sequence is 14 residues long.

The chain has TRBV2 and TRBJ1-1, with 7 bases lining up with TRBD1. J gave up 1 base and V 7 bases, and 6 bases lay outside the gene matches. This CDR3 contains 14 residues. Germline V gene sequence: CDR1 SNHLY, CDR2 FYNNEI. CDR3 residues: CASILTGRNTEAFF. CDR3 nucleotides: TGTGCCAGCATTTTGACAGGGAGGAACACTGAAGCTTTCTTT.

This clone was observed a few times. This rearrangement joins TRBV5-4 to TRBJ1-2; D perhaps matches TRBD1 (6 bases). Trimming removed 5 bases from V and 6 bases from J, with 14 bases in between. Germline V gene sequence: CDR1 SGHNT, CDR2 YYREEE (reference sequence). This CDR3 region has 13 residues. The CDR3 protein is CASRYGGSDGYTF. In nucleotides, the CDR3 is TGTGCCAGCAGGTATGGGGGCAGCGATGGCTACACCTTC.

The rearrangement uses TRBV11-2 and TRBJ2-7; 8 nucleotides agree with TRBD2. CDR3 size: 14 residues. Losses at the gene ends were 1 base for V and 2 bases for J; bases not matched to a gene: 1. Germline values: CDR1 SGHAT, CDR2 FQNNGV. The chain's CDR3 is CASSLALAAYEQYF. The CDR3 DNA follows: TGTGCCAGCAGCTTAGCACTAGCGGCCTACGAGCAGTACTTC.

The chain recombines TRBV28 with TRBJ2-1; 7 positions match TRBD2. The V gene's germline CDR1 is MDHEN and CDR2 SYDVKM. The CDR3 is 15 amino acids. J lost 4 bases, V lost 6 bases, and 9 bases had no gene match. CDR3 in DNA: TGTGCCAGCAGCCCCGGGACTAAACCTTACAATGAGCAGTTCTTC. Translation gives CASSPGTKPYNEQFF. Full variable domain (outside the CDR3, taken from reference TRBV28 and TRBJ2-1): DVKVTQSSRYLVKRTGEKVFLECVQDMDHENMFWYRQDPGLGLRLIYFSYDVKMKEKGDIPEGYSVSREKKERFSLILESASTNQTSMYLCASSPGTKPYNEQFFGPGTRLTVL.

The chain recombines TRBV4-1 with TRBJ2-4; D is undetermined. The CDR3 covers 13 residues. V lost 1 base, J lost 12 bases, and 13 bases lay in between. CDR1 and CDR2 from the germline V gene are MGHRA and YSYEKL. The CDR3: CASSQVRASGQYF. The CDR3 bases are TGCGCCAGCAGCCAAGTACGGGCATCGGGTCAGTACTTC.

The genes are TRBV5-1 and TRBJ1-6; 10 bases align to TRBD1. Germline V gene sequence: CDR1 SGHRS, CDR2 YFSETQ. The CDR3 totals 14 residues. V gave up 4 bases and J gave up 10 bases; unmatched junction bases: 5. The CDR3 nucleotides are TGCGCCAGCAGCGGCGGGACAGGGGTATCACCCCTCCACTTT. Translating gives CASSGGTGVSPLHF.

This clone is medium-sized (0.01 to 0.1%) in the sample. The chain is built from TRBV2 and TRBJ2-6; D not resolved. CDR3 length equals 15 residues. V was trimmed by 6 bases and J by 0 bases, leaving 9 bases between them. Germline assignment: CDR1 SNHLY and CDR2 FYNNEI. The CDR3 region has the DNA TGTGCCAGCAGGGAGTCGGGCTCTGGGGCCAACGTCCTGACTTTC. Protein: CASRESGSGANVLTF. The variable domain in full, completed from reference TRBV2 and TRBJ2-6, reads EPEVTQTPSHQVTQMGQEVILRCVPISNHLYFYWYRQILGQKVEFLVSFYNNEISEKSEIFDDQFSVERPDGSNFTLKIRSTKLEDSAMYFCASRESGSGANVLTFGAGSRLTVL.

By frequency in the sample, this clone is medium-sized. CDR3 coding DNA: TGTGCCAGCAGATTGACAGGGACAAGCTACACCTTC. It yields the protein CASRLTGTSYTF. The chain recombines TRBV6-5 with TRBJ1-2; 7 nucleotides match TRBD1. After removal of 6 bases from V and 9 bases from J, the junction contained 7 bases not matched to a gene. Germline V CDR1 and CDR2: MNHEY, SVGAGI. CDR3 length: 12 residues.

This clone is categorized as medium-sized. The rearrangement joins TRBV6-1 to TRBJ1-1; D not certain. CDR1 is MNHNS and CDR2 is SASEGT in the germline V gene. This CDR3 is built from 13 residues. The germline V and J ends were trimmed by 2 bases and 4 bases, with 8 bases remaining between them. CDR3 nucleotides: TGTGCCAGCAGTGAAAATTACGGCACTGAAGCTTTCTTT. It encodes CASSENYGTEAFF.

The J gene is TRBJ1-1, the V gene TRBV5-4; TRBD1 aligns across 8 bases. The germline CDR1 and CDR2 sequences are SGHNT and YYREEE (reference sequence). The CDR3 runs to 14 residues. V was clipped by 5 bases and J by 0 bases; unmatched bases: 3. Here the CDR3 reads CASRRDRMNTEAFF. The CDR3 DNA follows: TGTGCCAGCAGGAGGGACAGGATGAACACTGAAGCTTTCTTT.

The rearrangement uses TRBV4-2 and TRBJ2-7; 16 bases line up with TRBD2. This CDR3 has 20 residues. CDR1 and CDR2 from the germline V gene are LGHNA and YNFKEQ. V lost 2 bases and J lost 0; bases outside the gene matches: 10. CDR3 sequence: CASSQLPPGLAGGLSYEQYF. The CDR3 nucleotides are TGTGCCAGCAGCCAACTCCCTCCGGGACTAGCGGGGGGGCTCTCCTACGAGCAGTACTTC.

The rearrangement links TRBV6-5 to TRBJ1-4; D is unresolved. Germline CDR1 MNHEY, CDR2 SVGAGI. This CDR3 is 13 amino acids long. Trimming shortened V by 6 bases and J by 5 bases, and 10 bases separated the two germline ends. CDR3 region: CASSPTVNEKLFF. In DNA form, the CDR3 reads TGTGCCAGCAGCCCGACGGTAAATGAAAAACTGTTTTTT.

The rearrangement uses TRBV10-1 and TRBJ2-3; perhaps TRBD2 as D (6 bases). Germline V gene sequence: CDR1 WNHNN, CDR2 SYGVQD (reference sequence). V lost 3 bases and J 7 bases, leaving 11 bases between the germline ends. The CDR3 runs to 13 residues. CDR3 region: CASSEAGTNTQYF. CDR3 bases: TGCGCCAGCAGTGAAGCGGGTACTAATACGCAGTATTTT.

About this clone itself: Other nucleotide sequences in the sample specify the same CDR3. The gene calls are TRBV7-9 and TRBJ2-7; no clear D. Between the trimmed V and J ends, which lost 5 bases and 5 bases, there was a span of 19 bases. The germline gives CDR1 SEHNR, CDR2 FQNEAQ (reference sequence). The length of the CDR3 is 15 residues. The CDR3 is CASSDRGGSLNEQYF. The CDR3 bases are TGTGCCAGCAGCGACCGAGGTGGTAGTTTAAACGAGCAGTACTTC.

V usage is TRBV27 and J usage is TRBJ2-1; TRBD1 aligns across 12 bases. V gave up 3 bases and J gave up 9 bases; unmatched junction bases: 15. The CDR3 runs to 18 residues. CDR1 and CDR2 (germline): MNHEY, SMNVEV (reference sequence). CDR3 sequence: CASSLPLRGQGAGGEQFF. CDR3 coding DNA: TGTGCCAGCAGTTTGCCCCTCCGGGGACAGGGGGCTGGGGGTGAGCAGTTCTTC.

The V call is TRBV11-2, the J call TRBJ1-1; D remains ambiguous. This CDR3 has 16 residues. V was pared by 2 bases and J by 2 bases, with 15 bases between. The germline CDR1 and CDR2 sequences are SGHAT and FQNNGV. The CDR3: CASSLRSSFFNTEAFF. The CDR3 DNA sequence: TGTGCCAGCAGCTTACGCAGCTCATTCTTTAACACTGAAGCTTTCTTT.

The V gene is TRBV11-2, the J gene TRBJ2-6; D possibly matches TRBD1 or TRBD2 (5 bases each). The V end lost 6 bases, the J end lost 4 bases, and 10 bases lay between the germline ends. The CDR3 extends over 14 amino acids. Per germline, CDR1 SGHAT and CDR2 FQNNGV. CDR3 DNA: TGTGCCAGCAGGTTGGGACCGGGGGCCAACGTCCTGACTTTC. It codes for CASRLGPGANVLTF.

The chain carries TRBV19 and TRBJ2-2; D gene uncertain. Germline values: CDR1 LNHDA, CDR2 SQIVND (reference sequence). The CDR3 loop spans 16 amino acids. Trimming took 2 bases from V and 10 from J, leaving 20 bases between them. CDR3 sequence: CASSISVQIRRKELFF. The CDR3 coding sequence is TGTGCCAGTAGTATAAGCGTCCAGATCCGTAGGAAGGAGCTGTTTTTT.